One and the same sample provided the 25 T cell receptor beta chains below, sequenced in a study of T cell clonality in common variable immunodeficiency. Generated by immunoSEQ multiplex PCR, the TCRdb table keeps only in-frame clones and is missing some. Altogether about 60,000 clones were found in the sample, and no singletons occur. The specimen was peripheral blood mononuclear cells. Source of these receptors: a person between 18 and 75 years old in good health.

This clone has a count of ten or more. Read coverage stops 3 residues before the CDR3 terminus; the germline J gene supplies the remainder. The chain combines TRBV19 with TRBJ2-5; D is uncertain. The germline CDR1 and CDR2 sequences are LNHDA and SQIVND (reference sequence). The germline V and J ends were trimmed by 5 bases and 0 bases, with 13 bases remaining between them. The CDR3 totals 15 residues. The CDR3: CASSQVGWYQETQYF. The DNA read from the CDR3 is TGTGCCAGTAGTCAGGTTGGTTGGTACCAAGAGACC.

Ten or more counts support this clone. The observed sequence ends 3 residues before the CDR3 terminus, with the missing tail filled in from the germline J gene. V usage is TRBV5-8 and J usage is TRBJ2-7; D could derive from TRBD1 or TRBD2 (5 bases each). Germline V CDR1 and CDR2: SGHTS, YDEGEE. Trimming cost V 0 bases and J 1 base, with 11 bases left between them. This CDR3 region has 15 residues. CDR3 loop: CASSLARGGSYEQYF. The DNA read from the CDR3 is TGTGCCAGCAGCTTGGCGAGGGGTGGGTCCTACGAG.

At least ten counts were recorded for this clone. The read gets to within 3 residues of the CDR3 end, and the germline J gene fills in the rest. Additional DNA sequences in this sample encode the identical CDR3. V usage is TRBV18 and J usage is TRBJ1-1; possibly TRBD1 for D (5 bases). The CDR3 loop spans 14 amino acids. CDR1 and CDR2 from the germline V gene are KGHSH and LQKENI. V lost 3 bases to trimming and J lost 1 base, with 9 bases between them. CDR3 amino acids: CASSPRTQNTEAFF. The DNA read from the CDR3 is TGTGCCAGCTCACCTCGGACACAGAACACTGAA.

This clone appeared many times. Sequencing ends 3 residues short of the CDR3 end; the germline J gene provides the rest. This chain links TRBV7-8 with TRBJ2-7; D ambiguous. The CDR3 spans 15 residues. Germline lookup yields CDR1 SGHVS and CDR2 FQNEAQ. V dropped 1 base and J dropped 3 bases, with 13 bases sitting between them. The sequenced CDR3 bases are TGTGCCAGCAGCTTAGTCTCAGTTTCGAACTACGAG. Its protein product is CASSLVSVSNYE. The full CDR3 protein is CASSLVSVSNYEQYF.

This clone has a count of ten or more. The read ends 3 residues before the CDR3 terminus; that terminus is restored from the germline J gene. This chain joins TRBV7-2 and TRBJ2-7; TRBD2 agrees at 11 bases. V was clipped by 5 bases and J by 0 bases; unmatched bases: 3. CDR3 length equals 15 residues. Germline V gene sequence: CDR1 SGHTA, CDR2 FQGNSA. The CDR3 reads CASSVTSGSSYEQYF. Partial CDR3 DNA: TGTGCCAGCAGCGTAACTAGCGGGAGCTCCTACGAG.

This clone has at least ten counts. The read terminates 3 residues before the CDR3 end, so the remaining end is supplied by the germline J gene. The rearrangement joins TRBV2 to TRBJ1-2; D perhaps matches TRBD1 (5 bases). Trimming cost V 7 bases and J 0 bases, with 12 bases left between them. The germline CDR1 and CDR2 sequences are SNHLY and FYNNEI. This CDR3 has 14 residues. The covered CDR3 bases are TGTGCCAGCATGGGGGGTTCAGCTAACTATGGC. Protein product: CASMGGSANYG. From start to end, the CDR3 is CASMGGSANYGYTF.

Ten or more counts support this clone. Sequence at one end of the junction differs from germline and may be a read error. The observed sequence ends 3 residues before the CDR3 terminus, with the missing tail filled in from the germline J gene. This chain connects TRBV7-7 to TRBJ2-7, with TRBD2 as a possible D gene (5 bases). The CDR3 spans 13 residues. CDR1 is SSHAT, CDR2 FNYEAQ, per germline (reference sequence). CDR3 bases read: TGTGCTAGCAGCTTAGGACTTTCCCACGAG. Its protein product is CASSLGLSHE. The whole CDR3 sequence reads CASSLGLSHEQYF.

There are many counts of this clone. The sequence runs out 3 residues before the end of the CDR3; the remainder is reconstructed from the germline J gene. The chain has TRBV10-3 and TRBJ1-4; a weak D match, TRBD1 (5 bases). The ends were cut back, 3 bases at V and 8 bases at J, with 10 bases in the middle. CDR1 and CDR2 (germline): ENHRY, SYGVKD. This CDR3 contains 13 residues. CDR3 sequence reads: CAISDRVHEKLFF. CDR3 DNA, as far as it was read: TGTGCCATCAGTGACAGGGTTCACGAAAAA.

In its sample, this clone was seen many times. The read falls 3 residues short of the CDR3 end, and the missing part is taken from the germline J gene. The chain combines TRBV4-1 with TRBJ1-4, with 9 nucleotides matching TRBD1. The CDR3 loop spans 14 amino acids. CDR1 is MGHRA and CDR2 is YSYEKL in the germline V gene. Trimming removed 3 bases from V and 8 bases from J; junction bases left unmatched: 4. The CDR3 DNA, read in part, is TGCGCCAGCAGCCAGGGACAGGGAGTAGAAAAA. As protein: CASSQGQGVEK. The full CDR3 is CASSQGQGVEKLFF.

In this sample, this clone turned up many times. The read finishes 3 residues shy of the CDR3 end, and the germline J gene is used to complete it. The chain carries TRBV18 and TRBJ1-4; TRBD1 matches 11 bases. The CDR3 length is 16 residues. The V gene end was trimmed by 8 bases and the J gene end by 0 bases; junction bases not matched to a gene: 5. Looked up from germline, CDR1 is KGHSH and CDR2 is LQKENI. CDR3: CASTPGQGATNEKLFF. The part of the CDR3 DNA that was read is TGTGCCAGCACTCCGGGACAGGGGGCAACTAATGAAAAA.

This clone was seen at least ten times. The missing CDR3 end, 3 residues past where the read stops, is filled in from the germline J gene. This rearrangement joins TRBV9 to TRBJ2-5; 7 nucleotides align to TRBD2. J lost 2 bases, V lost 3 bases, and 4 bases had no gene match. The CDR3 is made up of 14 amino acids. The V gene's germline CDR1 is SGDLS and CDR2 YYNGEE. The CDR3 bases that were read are TGTGCCAGCAGCGAGCTAGCGGTACAAGAGACC. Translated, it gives CASSELAVQET. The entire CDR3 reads CASSELAVQETQYF.

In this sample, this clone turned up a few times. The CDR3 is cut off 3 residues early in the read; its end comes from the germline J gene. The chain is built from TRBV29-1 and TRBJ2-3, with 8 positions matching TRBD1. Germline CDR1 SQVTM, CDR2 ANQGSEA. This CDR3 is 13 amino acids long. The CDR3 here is CSVADRGNQPQYF. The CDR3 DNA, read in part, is TGCAGCGTCGCCGACAGGGGCAATCAGCCG.

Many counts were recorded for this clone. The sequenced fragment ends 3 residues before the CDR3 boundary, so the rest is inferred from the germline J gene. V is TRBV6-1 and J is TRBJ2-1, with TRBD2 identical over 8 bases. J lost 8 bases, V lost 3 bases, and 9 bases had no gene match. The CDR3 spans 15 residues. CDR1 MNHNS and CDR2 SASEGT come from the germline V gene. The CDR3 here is CASSDRAGGSDEQFF. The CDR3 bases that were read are TGTGCCAGCAGTGACCGGGCGGGAGGTAGTGATGAG.

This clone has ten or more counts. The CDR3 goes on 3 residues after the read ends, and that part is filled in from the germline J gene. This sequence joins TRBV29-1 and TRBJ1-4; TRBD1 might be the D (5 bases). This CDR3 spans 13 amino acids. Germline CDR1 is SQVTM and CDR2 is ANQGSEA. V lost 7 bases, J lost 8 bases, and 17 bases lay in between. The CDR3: CSGRGVGGEKLFF. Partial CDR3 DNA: TGCAGCGGTCGGGGGGTAGGTGGAGAAAAA.

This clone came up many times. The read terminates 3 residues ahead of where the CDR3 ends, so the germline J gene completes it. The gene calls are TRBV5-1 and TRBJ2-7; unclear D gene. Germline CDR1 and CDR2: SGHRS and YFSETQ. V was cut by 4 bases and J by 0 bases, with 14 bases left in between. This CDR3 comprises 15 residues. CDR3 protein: CASSPHEDSSYEQYF. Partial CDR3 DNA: TGCGCCAGCAGCCCCCATGAAGATAGCTCCTACGAG. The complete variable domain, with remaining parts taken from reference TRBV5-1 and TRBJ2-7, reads KAGVTQTPRYLIKTRGQQVTLSCSPISGHRSVSWYQQTPGQGLQFLFEYFSETQRNKGNFPGRFSGRQFSNSRSEMNVSTLELGDSALYLCASSPHEDSSYEQYFGPGTRLTVT.

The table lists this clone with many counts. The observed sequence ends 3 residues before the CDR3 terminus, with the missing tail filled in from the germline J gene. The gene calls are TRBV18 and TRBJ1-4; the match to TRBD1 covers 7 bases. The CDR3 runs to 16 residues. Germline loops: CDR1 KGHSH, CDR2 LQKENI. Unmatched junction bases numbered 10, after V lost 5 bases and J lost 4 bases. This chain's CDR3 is CASSSGQGTDNEKLFF. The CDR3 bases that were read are TGTGCCAGCTCATCCGGGCAGGGGACAGATAATGAAAAA.

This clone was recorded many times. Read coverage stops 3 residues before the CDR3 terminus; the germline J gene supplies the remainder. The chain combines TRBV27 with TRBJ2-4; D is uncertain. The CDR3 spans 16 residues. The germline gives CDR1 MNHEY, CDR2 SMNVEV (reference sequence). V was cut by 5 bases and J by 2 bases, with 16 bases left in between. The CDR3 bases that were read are TGTGCCAGCAGTCTCCTCTCCTCAGCGACCAAAAACATT. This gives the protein CASSLLSSATKNI. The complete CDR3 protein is CASSLLSSATKNIQYF.

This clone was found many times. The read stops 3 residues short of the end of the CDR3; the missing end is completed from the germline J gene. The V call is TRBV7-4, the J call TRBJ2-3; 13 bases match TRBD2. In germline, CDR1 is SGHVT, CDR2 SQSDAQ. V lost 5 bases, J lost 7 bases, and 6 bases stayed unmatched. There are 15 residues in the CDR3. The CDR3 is CASSPWTSGSYTQYF. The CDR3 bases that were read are TGTGCCAGCAGCCCATGGACTAGCGGGAGTTATACG.

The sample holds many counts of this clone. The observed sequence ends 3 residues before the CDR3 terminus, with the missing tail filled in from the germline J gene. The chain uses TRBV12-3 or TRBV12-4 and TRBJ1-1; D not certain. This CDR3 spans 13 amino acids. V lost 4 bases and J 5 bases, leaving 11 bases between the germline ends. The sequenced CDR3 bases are TGTGCCAGCAGTTCCTCTGAACATACTGAA. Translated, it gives CASSSSEHTE. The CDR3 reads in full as CASSSSEHTEAFF.

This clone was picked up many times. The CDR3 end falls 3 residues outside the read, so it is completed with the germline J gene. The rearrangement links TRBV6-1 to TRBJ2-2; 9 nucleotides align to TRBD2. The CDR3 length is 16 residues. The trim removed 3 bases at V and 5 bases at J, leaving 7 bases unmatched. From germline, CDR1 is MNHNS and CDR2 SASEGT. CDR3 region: CASSDRAGGRTGELFF. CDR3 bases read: TGTGCCAGCAGTGATCGGGCGGGAGGGCGAACCGGGGAG.

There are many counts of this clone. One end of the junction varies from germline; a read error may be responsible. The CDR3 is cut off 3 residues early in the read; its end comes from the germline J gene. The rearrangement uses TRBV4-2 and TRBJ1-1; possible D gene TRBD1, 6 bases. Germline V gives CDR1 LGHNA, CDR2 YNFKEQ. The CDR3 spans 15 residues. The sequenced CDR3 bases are TGCGCCAGCAGCCAAGAGAGGGGGTTGAACACTGAA. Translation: CASSQERGLNTE. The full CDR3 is CASSQERGLNTEAFF.

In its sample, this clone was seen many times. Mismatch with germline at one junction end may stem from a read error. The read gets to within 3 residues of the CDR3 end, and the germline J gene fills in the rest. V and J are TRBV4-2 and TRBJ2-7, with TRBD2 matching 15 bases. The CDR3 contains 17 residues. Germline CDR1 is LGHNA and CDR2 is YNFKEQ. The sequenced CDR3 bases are TGCGCCAGCAGCCCCCACGGACTAGCGGGAGGGAACTACGAG. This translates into CASSPHGLAGGNYE. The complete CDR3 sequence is CASSPHGLAGGNYEQYF.

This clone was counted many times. CDR3 DNA (partial): TGTGCCAGCAGTGAACTCGAAAAGAGCGGTTGCGAG. This codes for CASSELEKSGCE. The complete CDR3 protein is CASSELEKSGCEQYF. The rearrangement joins TRBV6-4 to TRBJ2-7, with a possible D match to TRBD2 (5 bases). With the read ending 3 residues before the CDR3 end, the germline J gene is used to fill in that end. The V end was cut by 3 bases, the J end by 6 bases, with 18 bases between. CDR3 length: 15 residues. Germline V lookup: CDR1 MRHNA, CDR2 SNTAGT.

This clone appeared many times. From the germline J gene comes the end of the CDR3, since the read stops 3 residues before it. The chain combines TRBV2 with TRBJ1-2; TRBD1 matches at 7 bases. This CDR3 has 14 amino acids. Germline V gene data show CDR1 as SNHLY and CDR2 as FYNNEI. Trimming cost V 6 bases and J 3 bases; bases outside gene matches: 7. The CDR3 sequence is CASSPGTGDYGYTF. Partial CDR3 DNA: TGTGCCAGCAGCCCGGGAACAGGGGACTATGGC.

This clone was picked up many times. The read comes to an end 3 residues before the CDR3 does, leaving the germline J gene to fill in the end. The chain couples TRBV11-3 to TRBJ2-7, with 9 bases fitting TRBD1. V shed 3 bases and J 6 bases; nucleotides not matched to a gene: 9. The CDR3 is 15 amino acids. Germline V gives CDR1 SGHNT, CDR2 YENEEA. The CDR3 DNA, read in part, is TGTGCCAGCAGCTTTTATGGGGACAGGGAGGGCGAG. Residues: CASSFYGDREGE. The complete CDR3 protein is CASSFYGDREGEQYF.